This T cell receptor beta chain comes out of a study of T cell responses to AZD1222 COVID-19 vaccine. Overall study: Pooled in the analysis were second doses at about 4 or about 12 weeks.

For this clone: What it binds is unknown.

In germline, CDR1 is PRHDT, CDR2 FYEKMQ (reference sequence). The CDR3 is 15 residues long. Trimming removed 0 bases from V and 0 bases from J, with 5 bases in between. Study findings and constraints: No repertoire was sampled before or during the peak T cell response, only after it. Donor demographics were predominantly white British with a female majority; clonal diversity may be underestimated. Spike-specific TCR repertoires showed rising breadth and depth after two AZD1222 doses.

Here immunoSEQ multiplex PCR was the method, and the copy in TCRdb shows in-frame clones only, minus some. The profile shows more than 100,000 clones, around 93% of them singletons. This TCR derives from an adult in good health. The rearrangement joins TRBV13 to TRBJ2-2; D is uncertain. The starting material was peripheral blood, obtained on day 0 of AZD1222 vaccination. The CDR3 here is CASSLGRTNTGELFF. CDR3 coding DNA: TGTGCCAGCAGCTTAGGCCGGACGAACACCGGGGAGCTGTTTTTT.